Shown below are 7 T cell receptor beta chains from a single sample sequenced in a study of cytomegalovirus exposure and HLA in healthy donors. In the PCR, 60 Vbeta and 13 Jbeta primers were used. Using immunoSEQ multiplex PCR, the repertoire was profiled, and TCRdb retains in-frame clones only, with some absent. Of about 200,000 clones in the sample, around 80% were seen once. Sequenced sample: PBMCs. The receptor set was obtained from a man between 45 and 60 years old in good health and CMV-seronegative.

The chain links TRBV27 to TRBJ1-6, with 7 bases aligning to TRBD1. The V gene end was trimmed by 5 bases and the J gene end by 6 bases; junction bases not matched to a gene: 7. Germline V gives CDR1 MNHEY, CDR2 SMNVEV (reference sequence). This CDR3 contains 15 residues. The CDR3 here is CASSPGDSRNSPLHF. The CDR3 nucleotides read TGTGCCAGCAGTCCAGGGGACAGCCGTAATTCACCCCTCCACTTT.

The chain is built from TRBV28 and TRBJ2-1; 9 nucleotides line up with TRBD1. V was clipped by 4 bases and J by 8 bases; unmatched bases: 9. Germline CDR1 and CDR2: MDHEN and SYDVKM. The CDR3 sequence is 15 residues long. CDR3 protein: CASSSPGQGGDEQFF. The DNA for the CDR3 is TGTGCCAGCAGTTCTCCGGGACAGGGCGGCGATGAGCAGTTCTTC.

This clone was seen just once. This chain connects TRBV7-6 to TRBJ2-1; maybe TRBD2 (6 bases). This CDR3 is built from 17 residues. Looked up from germline, CDR1 is SGHVS and CDR2 is FNYEAQ. Trimming cost V 1 base and J 7 bases, with 20 bases left between them. Written as DNA, the CDR3 is TGTGCCAGCAGCTTAGAGAGCGCGGGATCCGCGAGGAATGAGCAGTTCTTC. Its translation: CASSLESAGSARNEQFF.

The V and J genes are TRBV29-1 and TRBJ2-7; 9 positions match TRBD1. The V gene end was trimmed by 4 bases and the J gene end by 3 bases; junction bases not matched to a gene: 10. Germline V CDR1 and CDR2: SQVTM, ANQGSEA. The CDR3 has 15 residues. CDR3 residues: CSVGHRGPVSYEQYF. In DNA form, the CDR3 reads TGCAGCGTTGGGCACAGGGGGCCAGTAAGCTACGAGCAGTACTTC.

This clone appeared a few times. This sequence joins TRBV7-8 and TRBJ2-7, with 8 nucleotides matching TRBD1. Per germline, CDR1 SGHVS and CDR2 FQNEAQ. The CDR3 loop spans 17 amino acids. The J segment lost 1 base and the V segment lost 0 bases, leaving 8 bases of the junction unmatched. The CDR3 DNA sequence: TGTGCCAGCAGCTTAGCTTACTCGGACAGGGCATCCTACGAGCAGTACTTC. This sequence encodes CASSLAYSDRASYEQYF.

The genes are TRBV6-1 and TRBJ1-4; 10 bases agree with TRBD1. Trimming removed 4 bases from V and 1 base from J; junction bases left unmatched: 3. The germline V gene encodes CDR1 MNHNS and CDR2 SASEGT. There are 16 residues in the CDR3. The DNA for the CDR3 is TGTGCCAGCAGTGGACAGGGGGCTGGAACTAATGAAAAACTGTTTTTT. Residues: CASSGQGAGTNEKLFF.

The chain links TRBV2 to TRBJ2-1; 8 nucleotides line up with TRBD2. Germline-derived CDR1 and CDR2 are SNHLY and FYNNEI. The CDR3 loop spans 15 amino acids. The ends lost 5 bases at V and 7 bases at J; junction bases unmatched: 10. The CDR3 spells CASSLTSGEGNEQFF. CDR3 in DNA: TGTGCCAGCAGTCTAACTAGCGGAGAGGGGAATGAGCAGTTCTTC.